This passage covers 22 T cell receptor beta chains from one sample sequenced in a study of response to subunit inactivated influenza vaccine. TCRdb re-derived calls from the RT-PCR reads in MiXCR, one entry per CDR3 protein. The table records over 750,000 distinct CDR3 sequences, approximately 22% of them present only once. This material consisted of PBMCs from blood, taken around 5 days after vaccination. Receptors originate from a man between 50 and 59 years old who received an inactivated influenza vaccine.

The genes are TRBV9 and TRBJ2-1, with D possibly matching TRBD2 (6 bases). This CDR3 region has 13 residues. Germline V lookup: CDR1 SGDLS, CDR2 YYNGEE. Trimming took 1 base from V and 9 from J, leaving 11 bases between them. The CDR3 DNA reads TGTGCCAGCAGCGTACGACTAGGAGCTGAGCAGTTCTTC. This gives the protein CASSVRLGAEQFF. Together with reference TRBV9 and TRBJ2-1, the CDR3 gives the full variable domain: DSGVTQTPKHLITATGQRVTLRCSPRSGDLSVYWYQQSLDQGLQFLIQYYNGEERAKGNILERFSAQQFPDLHSELNLSSLELGDSALYFCASSVRLGAEQFFGPGTRLTVL.

The table lists this clonotype with a few counts. The J gene is TRBJ1-1, the V gene TRBV14; D is unclear. Deletions cut 4 bases from V and 0 bases from J, with 9 bases between. CDR3 size: 14 residues. Germline assignment: CDR1 SGHDN and CDR2 FVKESK. The CDR3, as DNA: TGTGCCAGCAGCCCAAAAACACTGAACACTGAAGCTTTCTTT. This encodes CASSPKTLNTEAFF.

The rearrangement links TRBV4-2 to TRBJ2-1; D is possibly TRBD2 (6 bases). The CDR3 has 13 amino acids. CDR1 is LGHNA and CDR2 is YNFKEQ in the germline V gene. V was clipped by 0 bases and J by 12 bases, with 12 bases between them. CDR3 residues: CASSQDIGGGQFF. The CDR3 DNA sequence: TGTGCCAGCAGCCAAGATATCGGGGGAGGGCAGTTCTTC.

This clonotype turned up a few times. CDR3 sequence reads: CSVEWGGNEQFF. The CDR3 nucleotides read TGCAGCGTTGAATGGGGCGGGAATGAGCAGTTCTTC. V gene TRBV29-1 combines with J gene TRBJ2-1; D tentatively fits TRBD1 or TRBD2 (5 bases each). The CDR3 covers 12 residues. Per the germline V gene, CDR1 is SQVTM and CDR2 is ANQGSEA. V shed 2 bases and J shed 7 bases, with 9 bases lying between them.

The chain recombines TRBV6-5 with TRBJ2-7, with D uncertain. The CDR3 is 14 amino acids. Trimming took 4 bases from V and 2 from J, leaving 12 bases between them. Germline V lookup: CDR1 MNHEY, CDR2 SVGAGI. The chain's CDR3 is CASSSMDRTYEQYF. The CDR3 DNA reads as TGTGCCAGCAGTTCCATGGACCGGACCTACGAGCAGTACTTC.

The genes are TRBV11-2 and TRBJ2-2; the match to TRBD1 covers 8 bases. Germline V gene sequence: CDR1 SGHAT, CDR2 FQNNGV. This CDR3 contains 15 residues. V was pared by 3 bases and J by 6 bases, with 6 bases of the junction left unmatched. The CDR3 DNA follows: TGTGCCAGCAGCTTCACTCGACAGGGGTCCGGGGAGCTGTTTTTT. Translation gives CASSFTRQGSGELFF.

The V call is TRBV21-1, the J call TRBJ2-7; TRBD1, the table's D call, lacks a check against the DNA. TRBV21-1 is designated a pseudogene. The CDR3 totals 17 residues. This CDR3 reads CASSKVSGTKRPYEQYF. CDR3 DNA sequence: TGTGCCAGCAGCAAAGTATCCGGGACCAAGAGACCCTACGAGCAGTACTTC.

This clonotype came up a few times. The rearrangement links TRBV29-1 to TRBJ2-1; 7 bases line up with TRBD2. This CDR3 comprises 11 residues. CDR1 SQVTM and CDR2 ANQGSEA come from the germline V gene. Trimming cost V 5 bases and J 7 bases; bases outside gene matches: 2. The DNA for the CDR3 is TGCAGCGTTTTTAGCGGGAATGAGCAGTTCTTC. Translating it yields CSVFSGNEQFF.

The rearrangement links TRBV5-1 to TRBJ2-2, with D tentatively TRBD1 (7 bases). CDR3 length: 15 amino acids. Trimming removed 0 bases at V and 6 bases at J, with 12 bases between. Germline V gene sequence: CDR1 SGHRS, CDR2 YFSETQ. The CDR3 DNA reads TGCGCCAGCAGCTTGGCAGGGGGGCAAGCCGGGGAGCTGTTTTTT. Translated: CASSLAGGQAGELFF.

There are many counts of this clonotype. The rearrangement links TRBV12-3 or TRBV12-4 to TRBJ1-6, with 7 bases identical to TRBD1. The junction had 7 bases not matched to a gene; V was cut back by 2 bases and J by 9 bases. CDR3 size: 15 residues. CDR3 in amino acids: CASSLMGAGGSPLHF. The CDR3 DNA follows: TGTGCCAGCAGTTTAATGGGGGCAGGGGGTTCACCCCTCCACTTT.

There are a few counts of this clonotype. The J gene is TRBJ2-7, the V gene TRBV7-2, with TRBD2 as a possible D gene (5 bases). The CDR3 runs to 14 residues. With 4 bases removed from V and 4 bases from J, the gap between germline ends came to 14 bases. CDR1 and CDR2 (germline): SGHTA, FQGNSA. CDR3 sequence: CASSSRELGYEQYF. CDR3 nucleotides: TGTGCCAGCAGCTCGAGGGAGTTGGGGTACGAGCAGTACTTC.

This clonotype was counted only a few times. This chain connects TRBV12-3 or TRBV12-4 to TRBJ2-1, with 11 bases aligning to TRBD1. J gave up 8 bases and V 5 bases, and 8 bases lay outside the gene matches. This CDR3 comprises 15 residues. The CDR3 reads CASSVTGTGGYEQFF. CDR3 sequence (DNA): TGTGCCAGCAGTGTTACCGGGACAGGGGGTTATGAGCAGTTCTTC.

The J gene is TRBJ2-7, the V gene TRBV9, with D unresolved. The CDR3 is 14 amino acids. In germline, CDR1 is SGDLS, CDR2 YYNGEE. V lost 4 bases and J 0 bases, leaving 11 bases between the germline ends. The CDR3 DNA reads TGTGCCAGCAGCACTCAGGTCAGCTCCTACGAGCAGTACTTC. Amino acids: CASSTQVSSYEQYF. The full variable domain, completed using reference TRBV9 and TRBJ2-7, is DSGVTQTPKHLITATGQRVTLRCSPRSGDLSVYWYQQSLDQGLQFLIQYYNGEERAKGNILERFSAQQFPDLHSELNLSSLELGDSALYFCASSTQVSSYEQYFGPGTRLTVT.

V usage is TRBV7-2 and J usage is TRBJ2-7; 7 bases agree with TRBD1. The CDR3 is made up of 15 amino acids. J gave up 2 bases and V 4 bases, and 8 bases lay outside the gene matches. The V gene's germline CDR1 is SGHTA and CDR2 FQGNSA. In nucleotides, the CDR3 is TGTGCCAGCAGCTCCCGACAGGGTAGGACCTACGAGCAGTACTTC. The encoded protein is CASSSRQGRTYEQYF.

J is TRBJ2-5 and V is TRBV10-3; perhaps TRBD2 as D (6 bases). This CDR3 contains 15 residues. The ends were cut back, 0 bases at V and 1 base at J, with 9 bases in the middle. CDR1 is ENHRY and CDR2 is SYGVKD in the germline V gene. CDR3 amino acids: CAISESRRGQETQYF. CDR3 coding DNA: TGTGCCATCAGTGAGTCGAGGCGGGGCCAAGAGACCCAGTACTTC.

CDR3: CASSSPSVGTSAKQFF. Here the CDR3 DNA reads TGTGCCAGCAGTTCACCCTCCGTTGGGACTAGCGCTAAGCAGTTCTTC. The chain is built from TRBV6-5 and TRBJ2-1; 10 bases are shared with TRBD2. CDR1 is MNHEY, CDR2 SVGAGI, per germline. This CDR3 is 16 amino acids long. J lost 11 bases, V lost 4 bases, and 14 bases had no gene match.

This clonotype was recorded a few times. The chain employs TRBV20-1 and TRBJ2-7; D gene ambiguous. This CDR3 region has 15 residues. Germline V lookup: CDR1 DFQATT, CDR2 SNEGSKA (reference sequence). The germline V and J ends were trimmed by 3 bases and 2 bases, with 17 bases remaining between them. As DNA, the CDR3 is TGCAGTGCTAGCCTCGGGCCCGGGCAGCCCTACGAGCAGTACTTC. Protein sequence: CSASLGPGQPYEQYF.

The V and J genes are TRBV5-4 and TRBJ2-7, with a tentative D call TRBD2 (6 bases). The germline V gene encodes CDR1 SGHNT and CDR2 YYREEE (reference sequence). V was cut by 3 bases and J by 0 bases, with 25 bases left in between. The length of the CDR3 is 19 residues. CDR3 amino acids: CASSSSAGPDYSSSYEQYF. The DNA for the CDR3 is TGTGCCAGCAGCTCTAGTGCAGGGCCGGACTATTCGAGCTCCTACGAGCAGTACTTC.

This clonotype has more than one count but fewer than ten. The chain is built from TRBV10-3 and TRBJ1-2, with 7 bases aligning to TRBD1. In germline, CDR1 is ENHRY, CDR2 SYGVKD. The CDR3 covers 12 residues. The ends lost 6 bases at V and 6 bases at J; junction bases unmatched: 4. The chain's CDR3 is CAISYTGDGYTF. In DNA, the CDR3 is TGTGCCATCAGCTATACAGGGGATGGCTACACCTTC.

This rearrangement joins TRBV20-1 to TRBJ2-1; a possible D gene is TRBD2 (6 bases). CDR1 DFQATT and CDR2 SNEGSKA come from the germline V gene (reference sequence). There are 11 residues in the CDR3. The DNA for the CDR3 is TGCAGCTGGCGGAGGGACAATGAGCAGTTCTTC. Translation gives CSWRRDNEQFF.

This rearrangement joins TRBV20-1 to TRBJ2-1; 15 nucleotides line up with TRBD2. The J segment lost 4 bases and the V segment lost 6 bases, leaving 13 bases of the junction unmatched. Germline V lookup: CDR1 DFQATT, CDR2 SNEGSKA (reference sequence). The CDR3 totals 18 residues. The CDR3 loop reads CSAAPGTSGRSFYNEQFF. CDR3 nucleotide sequence: TGCAGTGCAGCCCCCGGGACTAGCGGGAGGTCCTTTTACAATGAGCAGTTCTTC.

The V and J genes are TRBV20-1 and TRBJ2-7, with TRBD1 matching 9 bases. V was clipped by 6 bases and J by 1 base; unmatched bases: 7. In germline, CDR1 is DFQATT, CDR2 SNEGSKA (reference sequence). This CDR3 region has 14 residues. The chain's CDR3 is CSARQGVPSYEQYF. The CDR3 DNA sequence: TGCAGTGCGAGACAGGGGGTGCCTTCCTACGAGCAGTACTTC.